This T cell receptor beta chain is drawn from a study of blood T cell repertoires in COVID-19. Study as a whole: COVID-19 samples from acute and convalescent phases originated in the United States, Italy and Spain. T cells, B-cell-depleted T cells, or PBMCs supplied cDNA or gDNA.

Original data processing: Amplification from reference gene primers served as the basis for estimated nucleated cell counts. Data came from immunoSEQ multiplex PCR; TCRdb stores just in-frame clones and leaves some out. Clone size and the V and J calls come from that table; the DNA yielded D and trimming. This table has 110,000 or so clones, 75% to 90% appearing once. This clone was detected only once. Germline-derived CDR1 and CDR2 are SGHAT and FQDESV (reference sequence). V shed 6 bases and J 2 bases; nucleotides not matched to a gene: 10. The length of the CDR3 is 16 residues. The origin of this receptor is an older man with active or convalescent COVID-19. The sample consisted of peripheral blood. The V call is TRBV11-1, the J call TRBJ2-1; 7 bases line up with TRBD2. CDR3 nucleotide sequence: TGTGCCAGCAGACAACAATCTAGCGGAGCCTACAATGAGCAGTTCTTC. It translates to CASRQQSSGAYNEQFF.